The 8 T cell receptor beta chains reported below all come from one sample, sequenced in a study of cytomegalovirus exposure and HLA in healthy donors. Researchers ran the PCR with 60 Vbeta and 13 Jbeta primers. This table comes from immunoSEQ multiplex PCR, and its TCRdb copy is limited to in-frame clones, with some not included. The sample has roughly 45,000 clones. The sequencing sample was made of PBMCs. These receptors were collected from a woman aged 25 to 39 in good health and CMV-seronegative.

The chain couples TRBV15 to TRBJ2-7; 8 nucleotides agree with TRBD1. CDR1 is LNHNV and CDR2 is YYDKDF in the germline V gene (reference sequence). Trimming took 2 bases from V and 0 from J; bases not matched to a gene: 6. The CDR3 is 16 amino acids. The CDR3 protein is CATSRLSGQASYEQYF. The CDR3 nucleotides read TGTGCCACCAGCAGACTCTCGGGACAGGCCTCCTACGAGCAGTACTTC.

This chain joins TRBV29-1 and TRBJ2-5; the match to TRBD2 covers 7 bases. CDR1 is SQVTM, CDR2 ANQGSEA, per germline. The CDR3 contains 14 residues. The ends lost 7 bases at V and 9 bases at J; junction bases unmatched: 17. CDR3 in amino acids: CSAAQPGHRGAQYF. The CDR3 DNA reads as TGCAGCGCCGCCCAGCCGGGGCACCGGGGGGCCCAGTACTTC.

The chain joins TRBV5-1 to TRBJ1-5; tentative D call: TRBD1 (6 bases). V was clipped by 0 bases and J by 2 bases, with 12 bases between them. Germline CDR1 is SGHRS and CDR2 is YFSETQ. This CDR3 spans 16 amino acids. Here the CDR3 reads CASSLGEAGGNQPQHF. The CDR3, as DNA: TGCGCCAGCAGCTTGGGAGAGGCAGGGGGCAATCAGCCCCAGCATTTT. The full variable domain, with the rest looked up from reference TRBV5-1 and TRBJ1-5, is KAGVTQTPRYLIKTRGQQVTLSCSPISGHRSVSWYQQTPGQGLQFLFEYFSETQRNKGNFPGRFSGRQFSNSRSEMNVSTLELGDSALYLCASSLGEAGGNQPQHFGDGTRLSIL.

This rearrangement joins TRBV5-1 to TRBJ2-3; D perhaps matches TRBD1 (6 bases). The V and J ends lost 2 bases and 6 bases respectively, with 16 bases between them. This CDR3 contains 15 residues. CDR1 SGHRS and CDR2 YFSETQ come from the germline V gene. This CDR3 is CASSLVGRQGDTQYF. The CDR3 DNA follows: TGCGCCAGCAGCTTAGTAGGCAGGCAGGGGGATACGCAGTATTTT.

V is TRBV30 and J is TRBJ2-2; D possibly corresponds to TRBD1 (5 bases). Trimming took 5 bases from V and 5 from J, leaving 9 bases between them. CDR3 length equals 12 residues. Per the germline V gene, CDR1 is GTSNPN and CDR2 is SVGIG (reference sequence). CDR3 residues: CAWERGTGELFF. DNA of the CDR3: TGTGCCTGGGAAAGGGGAACCGGGGAGCTGTTTTTT.

This chain joins TRBV4-1 and TRBJ2-5, with D hard to call. CDR3 length: 15 amino acids. Trimming removed 1 base at V and 2 bases at J, with 11 bases between. CDR1 is MGHRA, CDR2 YSYEKL, per germline. The CDR3 is CASSQALTLQETQYF. The CDR3 bases are TGCGCCAGCAGCCAAGCCTTGACATTACAAGAGACCCAGTACTTC.

This chain uses TRBV6-5 with TRBJ1-5, with TRBD1 identical over 11 bases. The length of the CDR3 is 15 residues. The V segment lost 6 bases and the J segment 5 bases; nucleotides outside the gene matches: 6. Per germline, CDR1 MNHEY and CDR2 SVGAGI. CDR3 sequence: CASSPGTGGDQPQHF. DNA for the CDR3: TGTGCCAGCAGCCCCGGGACAGGGGGGGATCAGCCCCAGCATTTT.

The V and J genes are TRBV14 and TRBJ2-7; the match to TRBD2 covers 9 bases. The CDR3 sequence is 13 residues long. Per the germline V gene, CDR1 is SGHDN and CDR2 is FVKESK. Germline trimming cut 5 bases from V and 3 bases from J; bases unmatched to any gene: 2. The CDR3 DNA reads TGTGCCAGCAGCTCACTAGCGGGCTACGAGCAGTACTTC. This sequence encodes CASSSLAGYEQYF.